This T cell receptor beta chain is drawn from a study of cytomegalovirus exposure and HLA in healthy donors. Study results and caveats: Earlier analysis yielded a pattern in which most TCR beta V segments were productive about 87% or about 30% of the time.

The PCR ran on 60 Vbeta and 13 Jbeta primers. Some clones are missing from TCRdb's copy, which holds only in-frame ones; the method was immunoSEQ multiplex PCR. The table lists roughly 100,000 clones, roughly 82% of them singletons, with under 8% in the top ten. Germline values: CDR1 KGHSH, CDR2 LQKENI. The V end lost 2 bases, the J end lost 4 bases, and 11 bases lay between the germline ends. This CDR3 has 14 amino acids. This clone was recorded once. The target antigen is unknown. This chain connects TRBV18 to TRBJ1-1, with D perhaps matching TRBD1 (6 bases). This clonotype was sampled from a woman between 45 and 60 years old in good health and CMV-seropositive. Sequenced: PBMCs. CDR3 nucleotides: TGTGCCAGCTCACCAGAGACAGGAGGCACTGAAGCTTTCTTT. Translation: CASSPETGGTEAFF.